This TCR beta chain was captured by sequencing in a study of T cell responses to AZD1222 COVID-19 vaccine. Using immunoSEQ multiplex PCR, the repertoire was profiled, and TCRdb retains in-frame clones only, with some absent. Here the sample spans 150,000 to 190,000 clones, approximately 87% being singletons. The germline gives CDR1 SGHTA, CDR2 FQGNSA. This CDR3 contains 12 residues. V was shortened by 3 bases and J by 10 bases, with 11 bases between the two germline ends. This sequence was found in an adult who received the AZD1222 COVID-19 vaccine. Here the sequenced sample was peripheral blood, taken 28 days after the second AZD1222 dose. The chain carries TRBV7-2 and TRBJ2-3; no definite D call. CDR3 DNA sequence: TGTGCCAGCAGCTTGGGCTACAGAGCGCAGTATTTT. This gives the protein CASSLGYRAQYF.